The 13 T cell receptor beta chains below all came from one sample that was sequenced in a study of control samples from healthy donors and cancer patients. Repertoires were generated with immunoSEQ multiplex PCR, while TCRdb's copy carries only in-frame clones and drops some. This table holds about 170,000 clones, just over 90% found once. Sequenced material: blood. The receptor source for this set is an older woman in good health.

The CDR3 DNA follows: TGTGCCAGCAGCCCCCGTTGGTCCGGGGGGGCATCAGAGACCCAGTACTTC. Its protein product is CASSPRWSGGASETQYF. The chain carries TRBV5-4 and TRBJ2-5; 8 bases agree with TRBD2. The CDR3 spans 17 residues. The V and J ends lost 4 bases and 4 bases, in that order; junction bases with no gene match: 15. Germline V gives CDR1 SGHNT, CDR2 YYREEE (reference sequence).

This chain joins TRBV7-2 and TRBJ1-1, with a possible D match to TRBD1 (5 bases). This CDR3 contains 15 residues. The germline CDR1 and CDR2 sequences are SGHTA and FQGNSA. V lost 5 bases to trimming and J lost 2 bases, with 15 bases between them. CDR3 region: CASSPPGLTNTEAFF. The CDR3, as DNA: TGTGCCAGCAGCCCCCCGGGACTGACAAACACTGAAGCTTTCTTT. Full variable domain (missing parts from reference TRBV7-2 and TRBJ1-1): GAGVSQSPSNKVTEKGKDVELRCDPISGHTALYWYRQSLGQGLEFLIYFQGNSAPDKSGLPSDRFSAERTGGSVSTLTIQRTQQEDSAVYLCASSPPGLTNTEAFFGQGTRLTVV.

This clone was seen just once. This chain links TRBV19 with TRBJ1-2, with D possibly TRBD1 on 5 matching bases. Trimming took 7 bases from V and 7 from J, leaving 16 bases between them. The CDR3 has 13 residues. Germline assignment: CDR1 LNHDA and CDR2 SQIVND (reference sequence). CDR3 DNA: TGTGCCAGTACCAGAACGGGGGGAGGTGGCTACACCTTC. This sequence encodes CASTRTGGGGYTF. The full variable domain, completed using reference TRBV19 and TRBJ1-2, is DGGITQSPKYLFRKEGQNVTLSCEQNLNHDAMYWYRQDPGQGLRLIYYSQIVNDFQKGDIAEGYSVSREKKESFPLTVTSAQKNPTAFYLCASTRTGGGGYTFGSGTRLTVV.

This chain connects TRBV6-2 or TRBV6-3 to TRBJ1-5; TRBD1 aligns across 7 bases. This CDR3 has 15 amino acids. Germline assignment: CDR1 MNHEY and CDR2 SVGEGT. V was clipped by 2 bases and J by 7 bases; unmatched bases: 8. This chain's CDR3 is CASSYDLQGWQPQHF. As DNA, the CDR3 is TGTGCCAGCAGTTACGACTTACAGGGGTGGCAGCCCCAGCATTTT.

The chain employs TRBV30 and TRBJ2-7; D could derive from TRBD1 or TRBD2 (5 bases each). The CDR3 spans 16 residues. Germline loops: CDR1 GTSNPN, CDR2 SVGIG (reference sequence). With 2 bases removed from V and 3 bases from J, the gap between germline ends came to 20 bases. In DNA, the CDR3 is TGTGCCTGGAGTCCGGATTGGGGACCTTTAGGCTACGAGCAGTACTTC. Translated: CAWSPDWGPLGYEQYF.

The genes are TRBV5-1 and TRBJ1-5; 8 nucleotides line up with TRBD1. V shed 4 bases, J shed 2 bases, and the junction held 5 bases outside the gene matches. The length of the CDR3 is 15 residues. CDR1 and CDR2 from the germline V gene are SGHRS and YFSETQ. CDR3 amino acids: CASSLQGAGNQPQHF. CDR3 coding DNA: TGCGCCAGCAGCCTCCAGGGGGCTGGCAATCAGCCCCAGCATTTT.

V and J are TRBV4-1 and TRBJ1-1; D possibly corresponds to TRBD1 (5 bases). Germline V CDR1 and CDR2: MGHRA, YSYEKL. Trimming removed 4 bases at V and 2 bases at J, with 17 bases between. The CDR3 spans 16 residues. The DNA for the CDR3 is TGCGCCAGCAGCCGACCTACCGGGACGGCAAACACTGAAGCTTTCTTT. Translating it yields CASSRPTGTANTEAFF.

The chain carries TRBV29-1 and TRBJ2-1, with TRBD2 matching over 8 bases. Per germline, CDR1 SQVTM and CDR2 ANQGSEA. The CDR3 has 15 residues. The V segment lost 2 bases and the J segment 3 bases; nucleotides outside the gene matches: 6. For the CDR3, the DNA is TGCAGCGTTGAATCTCCGGGACTAGTCTACAATGAGCAGTTCTTC. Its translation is CSVESPGLVYNEQFF.

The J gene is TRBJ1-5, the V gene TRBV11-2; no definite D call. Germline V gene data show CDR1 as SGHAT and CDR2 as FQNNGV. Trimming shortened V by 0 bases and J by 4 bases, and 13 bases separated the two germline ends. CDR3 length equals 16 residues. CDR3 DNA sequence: TGTGCCAGCAGCTTAGAAGGGTTCAATCGGAATCAGCCCCAGCATTTT. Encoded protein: CASSLEGFNRNQPQHF.

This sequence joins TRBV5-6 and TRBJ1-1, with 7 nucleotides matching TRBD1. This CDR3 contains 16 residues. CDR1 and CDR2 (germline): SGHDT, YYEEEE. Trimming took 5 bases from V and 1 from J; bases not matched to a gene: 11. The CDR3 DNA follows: TGTGCCAGCAGAGTCCTATCGGGACAGCGGAACACTGAAGCTTTCTTT. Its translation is CASRVLSGQRNTEAFF.

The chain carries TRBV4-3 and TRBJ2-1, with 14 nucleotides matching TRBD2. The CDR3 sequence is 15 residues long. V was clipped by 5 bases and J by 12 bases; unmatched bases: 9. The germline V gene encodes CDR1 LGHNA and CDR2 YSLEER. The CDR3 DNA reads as TGCGCCAGCAGCATTACGACTAGCGGGGGGGCCAGGCAGTTCTTC. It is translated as CASSITTSGGARQFF.

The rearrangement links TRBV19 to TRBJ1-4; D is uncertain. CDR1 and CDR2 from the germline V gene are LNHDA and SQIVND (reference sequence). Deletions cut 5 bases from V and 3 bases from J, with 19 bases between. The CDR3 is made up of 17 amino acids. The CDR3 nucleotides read TGTGCCAGTAGTCGAGAGGGAAGGATGCCAGCTAATGAAAAACTGTTTTTT. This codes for CASSREGRMPANEKLFF.

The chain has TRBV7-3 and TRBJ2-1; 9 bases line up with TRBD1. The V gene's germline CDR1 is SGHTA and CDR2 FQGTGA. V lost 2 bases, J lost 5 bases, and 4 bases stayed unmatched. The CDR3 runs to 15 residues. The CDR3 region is CASSLGQGIHNEQFF. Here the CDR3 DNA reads TGTGCCAGCAGCTTAGGACAGGGGATCCACAATGAGCAGTTCTTC.